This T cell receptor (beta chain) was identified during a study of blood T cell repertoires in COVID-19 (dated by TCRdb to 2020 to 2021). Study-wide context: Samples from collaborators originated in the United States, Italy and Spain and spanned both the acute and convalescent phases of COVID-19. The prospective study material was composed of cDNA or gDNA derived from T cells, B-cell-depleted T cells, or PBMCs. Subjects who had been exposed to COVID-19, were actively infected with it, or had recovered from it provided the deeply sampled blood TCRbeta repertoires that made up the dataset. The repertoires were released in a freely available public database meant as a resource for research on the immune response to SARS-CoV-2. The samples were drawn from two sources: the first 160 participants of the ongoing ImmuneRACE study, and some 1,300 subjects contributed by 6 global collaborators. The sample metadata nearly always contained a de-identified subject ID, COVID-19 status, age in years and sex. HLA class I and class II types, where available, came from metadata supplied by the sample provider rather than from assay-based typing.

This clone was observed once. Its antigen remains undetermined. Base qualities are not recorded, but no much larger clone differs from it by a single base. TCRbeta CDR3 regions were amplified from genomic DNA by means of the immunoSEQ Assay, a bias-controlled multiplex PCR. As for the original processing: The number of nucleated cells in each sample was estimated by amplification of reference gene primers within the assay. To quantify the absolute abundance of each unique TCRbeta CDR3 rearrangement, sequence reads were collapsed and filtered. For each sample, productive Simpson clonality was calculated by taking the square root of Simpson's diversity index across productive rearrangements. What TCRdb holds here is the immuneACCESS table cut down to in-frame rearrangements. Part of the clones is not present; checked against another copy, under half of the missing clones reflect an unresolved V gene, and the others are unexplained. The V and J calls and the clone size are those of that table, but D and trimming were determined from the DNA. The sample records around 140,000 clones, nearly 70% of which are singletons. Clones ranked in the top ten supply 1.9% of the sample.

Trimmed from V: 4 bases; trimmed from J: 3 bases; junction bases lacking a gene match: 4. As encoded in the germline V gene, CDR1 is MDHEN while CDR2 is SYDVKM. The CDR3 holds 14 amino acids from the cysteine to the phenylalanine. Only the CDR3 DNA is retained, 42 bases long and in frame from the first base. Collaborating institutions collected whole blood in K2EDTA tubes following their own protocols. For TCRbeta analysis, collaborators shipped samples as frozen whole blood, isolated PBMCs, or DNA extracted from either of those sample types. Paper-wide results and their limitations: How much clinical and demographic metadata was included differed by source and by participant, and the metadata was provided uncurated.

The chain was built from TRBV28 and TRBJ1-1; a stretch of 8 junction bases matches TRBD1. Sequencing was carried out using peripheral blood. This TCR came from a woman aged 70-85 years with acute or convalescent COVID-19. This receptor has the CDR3 CASSYVTGDTEAFF. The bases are TGTGCCAGCAGTTACGTGACAGGGGACACTGAAGCTTTCTTT.